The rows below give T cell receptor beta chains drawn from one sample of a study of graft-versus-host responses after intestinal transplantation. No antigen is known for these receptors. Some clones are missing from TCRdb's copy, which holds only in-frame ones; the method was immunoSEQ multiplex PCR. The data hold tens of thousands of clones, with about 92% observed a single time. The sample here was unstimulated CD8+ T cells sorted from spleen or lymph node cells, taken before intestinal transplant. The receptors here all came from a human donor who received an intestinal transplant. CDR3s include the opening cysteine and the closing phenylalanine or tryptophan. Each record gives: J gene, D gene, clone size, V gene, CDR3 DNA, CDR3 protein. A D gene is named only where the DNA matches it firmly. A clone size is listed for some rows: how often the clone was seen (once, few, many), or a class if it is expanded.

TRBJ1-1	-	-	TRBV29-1	TGCAGCGTTGGGGGCATGGTGGTGAACACTGAAGCTTTCTTT	CSVGGMVVNTEAFF
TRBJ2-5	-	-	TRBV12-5	TGTGCTAGTGGTTTGGTAACGGCACTAGGAGGGGAGACCCAGTACTTC	CASGLVTALGGETQYF
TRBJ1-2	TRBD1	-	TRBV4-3	TGCGCCAGCAGCCCCGGGACAGGGGGCGCCTATGGCTACACCTTC	CASSPGTGGAYGYTF
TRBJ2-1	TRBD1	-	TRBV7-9	TGTGCCAGCAGCTTCCCAGGGGGTGTCTCCTACAATGAGCAGTTCTTC	CASSFPGGVSYNEQFF
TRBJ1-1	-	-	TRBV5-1	TGCGCCAGCAGCATACAGGTTAACACTGAAGCTTTCTTT	CASSIQVNTEAFF
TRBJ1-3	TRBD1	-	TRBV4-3	TGCGCCAGCAGCCAAGCCCGGGACAGTCCGATCTCTGGAAACACCATATATTTT	CASSQARDSPISGNTIYF
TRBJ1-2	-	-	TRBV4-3	TGCGCCAGCAGCCAAGAAAGAACAGGGAGTTTCTATGGCTACACCTTC	CASSQERTGSFYGYTF
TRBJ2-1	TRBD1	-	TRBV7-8	TGTGCCAGCAGCCCACGACAGGGGTACAATGAGCAGTTCTTC	CASSPRQGYNEQFF
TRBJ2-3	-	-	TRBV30	TGTGCCTGGAGTTTAAGCACAGATACGCAGTATTTT	CAWSLSTDTQYF
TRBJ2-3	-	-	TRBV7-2	TGTGCCGGCAGCTTTGCAGGTTACGAGATCACAGATACGCAGTATTTT	CAGSFAGYEITDTQYF
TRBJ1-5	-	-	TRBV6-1	TGTGCCAGCAGGGTACTAACAGGGTCCAATCAGCCCCAGCATTTT	CASRVLTGSNQPQHF
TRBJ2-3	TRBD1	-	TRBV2	TGTGCCAGTGGGGACAGCCTATACACAGATACGCAGTATTTT	CASGDSLYTDTQYF
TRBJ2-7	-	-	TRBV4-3	TGCGCCAGCAGCCAACACAGGGGGGGGACCTACGAGCAGTACTTC	CASSQHRGGTYEQYF
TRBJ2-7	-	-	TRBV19	TGTGCCAGTAGTATTGGCGGCTACGAGCAGTACTTC	CASSIGGYEQYF
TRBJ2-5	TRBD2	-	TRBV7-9	TGTGCCAGCAGTCACCCGGGACTAACCAAAGAGACCCAGTACTTC	CASSHPGLTKETQYF
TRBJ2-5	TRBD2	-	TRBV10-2	TGCGCCAGCAGAGACCTCTCCAAGCGGGGTCCGAAGGAGACCCAGTACTTC	CASRDLSKRGPKETQYF
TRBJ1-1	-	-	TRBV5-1	TGCGCCAGCAGCTTGGCAGTGAACACTGAAGCTTTCTTT	CASSLAVNTEAFF
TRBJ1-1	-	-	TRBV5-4	TGTGCCAGCAGCTTTGGCAGTGTTCTCACTGAAGCTTTCTTT	CASSFGSVLTEAFF
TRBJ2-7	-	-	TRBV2	TGTGCCAGCAGTGCGGCAGGGAATTGCTACGAGCAGTACTTC	CASSAAGNCYEQYF
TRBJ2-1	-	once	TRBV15	TGTGCCACCAGCGAACGGACTTTTATGGAGCAGTTCTTC	CATSERTFMEQFF